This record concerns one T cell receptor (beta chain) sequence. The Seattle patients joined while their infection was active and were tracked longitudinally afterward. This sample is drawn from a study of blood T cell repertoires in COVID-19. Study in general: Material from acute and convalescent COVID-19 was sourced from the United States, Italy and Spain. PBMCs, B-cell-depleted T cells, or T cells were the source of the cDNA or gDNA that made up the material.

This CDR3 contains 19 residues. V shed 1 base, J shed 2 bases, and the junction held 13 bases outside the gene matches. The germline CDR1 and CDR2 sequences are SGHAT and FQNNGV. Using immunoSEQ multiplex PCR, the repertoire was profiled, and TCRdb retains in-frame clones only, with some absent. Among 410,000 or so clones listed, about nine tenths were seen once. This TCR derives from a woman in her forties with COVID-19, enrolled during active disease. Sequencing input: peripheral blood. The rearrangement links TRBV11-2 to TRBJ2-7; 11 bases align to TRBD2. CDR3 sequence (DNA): TGTGCCAGCAGCTTAGTTATCGGGCTAGCGGGGGGTGGGACCTACGAGCAGTACTTC. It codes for CASSLVIGLAGGGTYEQYF.